This entry lists 14 T cell receptor beta chains sequenced from one sample in a study of cytomegalovirus exposure and HLA in healthy donors. It was with 60 Vbeta and 13 Jbeta primers that the PCR ran. Data came from immunoSEQ multiplex PCR; TCRdb stores just in-frame clones and leaves some out. Of about 200,000 clones listed, 80% to 85% were seen once; the top ten hold around 3%. The sequenced material came from PBMCs. The receptors were sampled from a woman aged 40 to 50 in good health and CMV-seronegative.

This chain joins TRBV10-3 and TRBJ2-1; D perhaps matches TRBD2 (5 bases). The germline V gene encodes CDR1 ENHRY and CDR2 SYGVKD. This CDR3 has 15 amino acids. Trimming took off 2 bases at V and 8 bases at J, with 16 bases between the two ends. The CDR3 bases are TGTGCCATCAGTGAGCCTGGGTCCCCGCGGGATGAGCAGTTCTTC. Encoded protein: CAISEPGSPRDEQFF.

This clone was counted between two and nine times. The chain carries TRBV6-4 and TRBJ2-3; TRBD2 is a possible D gene (6 bases). CDR1 MRHNA and CDR2 SNTAGT come from the germline V gene. CDR3 length equals 14 residues. Trimming stripped 4 bases from V and 0 bases from J, with 8 bases between. This CDR3 is CASSAGTSTDTQYF. CDR3 bases: TGTGCCAGCAGTGCCGGGACTAGCACAGATACGCAGTATTTT.

CDR3 DNA sequence: TGTGCCAGCAGTTACGAGGGGGTTCTGGGATACACCTTC. Residues: CASSYEGVLGYTF. V and J are TRBV6-5 and TRBJ1-2, with D perhaps TRBD1 (6 bases). The CDR3 contains 13 residues. CDR1 is MNHEY, CDR2 SVGAGI, per germline. Trimming stripped 2 bases from V and 11 bases from J, with 15 bases between.

J is TRBJ2-7 and V is TRBV10-3; TRBD2 agrees at 13 bases. The CDR3 runs to 16 residues. J gave up 6 bases and V 0 bases, and 5 bases lay outside the gene matches. Germline assignment: CDR1 ENHRY and CDR2 SYGVKD. In DNA, the CDR3 is TGTGCCATCAGTGAGTCGGCGACTAGCGGGAGGCCCGAGCAGTACTTC. Translation: CAISESATSGRPEQYF.

The chain employs TRBV5-1 and TRBJ2-7; D might be TRBD1 (5 bases). The CDR3 has 19 amino acids. Per the germline V gene, CDR1 is SGHRS and CDR2 is YFSETQ. V was cut by 2 bases and J by 0 bases, with 24 bases left in between. CDR3 amino acids: CASSLTGRDSSISSYEQYF. For the CDR3, the DNA is TGCGCCAGCAGCTTAACCGGACGCGACAGCTCAATATCCTCCTACGAGCAGTACTTC.

V usage is TRBV10-1 and J usage is TRBJ2-5, with 8 bases matching TRBD1. CDR3 length equals 13 residues. With V trimmed by 4 bases and J by 4 bases, 2 bases remained unmatched. Germline loops: CDR1 WNHNN, CDR2 SYGVQD (reference sequence). The CDR3 loop reads CASSGTGRETQYF. The DNA of the CDR3 is TGCGCCAGCAGTGGGACAGGGAGAGAGACCCAGTACTTC.

V usage is TRBV5-1 and J usage is TRBJ2-1, with 12 bases lining up with TRBD2. The CDR3 is made up of 15 amino acids. Germline V lookup: CDR1 SGHRS, CDR2 YFSETQ. With 2 bases clipped from V and 6 bases from J, the junction kept 3 bases outside the gene matches. The CDR3, as DNA: TGCGCCAGCAGCTTTCTAGCGGGAGGGGTCAATGAGCAGTTCTTC. Protein sequence: CASSFLAGGVNEQFF.

The chain combines TRBV6-5 with TRBJ2-7; TRBD1 matches at 10 bases. Germline V gene sequence: CDR1 MNHEY, CDR2 SVGAGI. V was clipped by 6 bases and J by 1 base; unmatched bases: 6. This CDR3 has 15 amino acids. DNA for the CDR3: TGTGCCAGCAGGACAGGGGGCGCGGGATCCTACGAGCAGTACTTC. It encodes CASRTGGAGSYEQYF.

The rearrangement uses TRBV11-2 and TRBJ2-7; D is perhaps TRBD2 (5 bases). Germline CDR1 is SGHAT and CDR2 is FQNNGV. Trimming took off 0 bases at V and 1 base at J, with 10 bases between the two ends. The CDR3 consists of 15 residues. The CDR3 reads CASSLDPDLSYEQYF. DNA for the CDR3: TGTGCCAGCAGCTTAGATCCGGACTTATCCTACGAGCAGTACTTC.

This clone is a singleton in its sample. The chain couples TRBV2 to TRBJ2-7, with 9 bases fitting TRBD1. The CDR3 contains 13 residues. Germline CDR1 reads SNHLY; CDR2 reads FYNNEI. The V segment lost 6 bases and the J segment 5 bases; nucleotides outside the gene matches: 5. The CDR3 nucleotides read TGTGCCAGCAGGCGGACAGGGGTGGACGAGCAGTACTTC. The encoded protein is CASRRTGVDEQYF.

The rearrangement uses TRBV9 and TRBJ2-3, with D possibly TRBD2 on 6 matching bases. CDR3 length equals 15 residues. The ends were cut back, 0 bases at V and 2 bases at J, with 10 bases in the middle. Germline CDR1 and CDR2: SGDLS and YYNGEE. The CDR3 region is CASSVARTITDTQYF. The CDR3 DNA is TGTGCCAGCAGCGTAGCGCGGACTATCACAGATACGCAGTATTTT. The variable domain in full, completed from reference TRBV9 and TRBJ2-3, reads DSGVTQTPKHLITATGQRVTLRCSPRSGDLSVYWYQQSLDQGLQFLIQYYNGEERAKGNILERFSAQQFPDLHSELNLSSLELGDSALYFCASSVARTITDTQYFGPGTRLTVL.

The chain links TRBV14 to TRBJ2-3; unclear D gene. The CDR3 covers 11 residues. Germline V gives CDR1 SGHDN, CDR2 FVKESK. Deletions cut 4 bases from V and 3 bases from J, with 2 bases between. The CDR3 nucleotides are TGTGCCAGCAGCCCTACAGATACGCAGTATTTT. The encoded protein is CASSPTDTQYF. Variable domain in full (rest from reference TRBV14 and TRBJ2-3): EAGVTQFPSHSVIEKGQTVTLRCDPISGHDNLYWYRRVMGKEIKFLLHFVKESKQDESGMPNNRFLAERTGGTYSTLKVQPAELEDSGVYFCASSPTDTQYFGPGTRLTVL.

The chain joins TRBV14 to TRBJ2-1; D uncertain. There are 13 residues in the CDR3. Germline V gene data show CDR1 as SGHDN and CDR2 as FVKESK. V lost 0 bases and J lost 12, with 12 bases in between. DNA for the CDR3: TGTGCCAGCAGCCAAGATTACAGTAGTGTGCAGTTCTTC. This gives the protein CASSQDYSSVQFF. Full variable domain (remainder filled in from reference TRBV14 and TRBJ2-1): EAGVTQFPSHSVIEKGQTVTLRCDPISGHDNLYWYRRVMGKEIKFLLHFVKESKQDESGMPNNRFLAERTGGTYSTLKVQPAELEDSGVYFCASSQDYSSVQFFGPGTRLTVL.

The V and J genes are TRBV2 and TRBJ2-7; 9 positions match TRBD1. The trim removed 5 bases at V and 0 bases at J, leaving 5 bases unmatched. Germline lookup yields CDR1 SNHLY and CDR2 FYNNEI. The length of the CDR3 is 15 residues. CDR3 region: CASSSTGGASYEQYF. CDR3 DNA: TGTGCCAGCAGTTCGACAGGGGGGGCCTCCTACGAGCAGTACTTC.